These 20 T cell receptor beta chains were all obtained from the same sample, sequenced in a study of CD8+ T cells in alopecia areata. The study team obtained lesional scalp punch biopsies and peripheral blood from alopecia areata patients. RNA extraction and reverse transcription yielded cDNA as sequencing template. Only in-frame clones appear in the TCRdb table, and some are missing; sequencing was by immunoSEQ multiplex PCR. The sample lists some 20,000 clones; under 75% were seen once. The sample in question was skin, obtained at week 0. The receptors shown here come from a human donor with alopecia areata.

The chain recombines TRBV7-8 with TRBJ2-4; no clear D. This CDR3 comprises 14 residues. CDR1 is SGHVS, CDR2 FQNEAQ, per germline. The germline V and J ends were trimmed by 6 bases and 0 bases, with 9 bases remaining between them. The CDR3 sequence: CASSWIGAKNIQYF. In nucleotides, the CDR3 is TGTGCCAGCAGTTGGATCGGAGCCAAAAACATTCAGTACTTC. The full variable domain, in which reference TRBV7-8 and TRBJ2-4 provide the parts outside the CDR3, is GAGVSQSPRYKVAKRGQDVALRCDPISGHVSLFWYQQALGQGPEFLTYFQNEAQLDKSGLPSDRFFAERPEGSVSTLKIQRTQQEDSAVYLCASSWIGAKNIQYFGAGTRLSVL.

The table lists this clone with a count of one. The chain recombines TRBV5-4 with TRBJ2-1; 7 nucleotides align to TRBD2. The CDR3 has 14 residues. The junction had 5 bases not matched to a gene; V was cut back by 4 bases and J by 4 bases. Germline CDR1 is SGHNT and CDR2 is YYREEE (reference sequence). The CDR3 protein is CASSKAGPYNEQFF. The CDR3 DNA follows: TGTGCCAGCAGCAAAGCGGGGCCTTACAATGAGCAGTTCTTC.

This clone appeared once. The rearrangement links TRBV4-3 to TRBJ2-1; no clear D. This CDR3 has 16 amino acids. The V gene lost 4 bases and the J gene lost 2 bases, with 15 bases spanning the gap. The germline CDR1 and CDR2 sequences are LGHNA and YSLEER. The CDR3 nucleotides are TGCGCCAGCAGCCCGGTATGGAGTACGGCCTACAATGAGCAGTTCTTC. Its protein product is CASSPVWSTAYNEQFF.

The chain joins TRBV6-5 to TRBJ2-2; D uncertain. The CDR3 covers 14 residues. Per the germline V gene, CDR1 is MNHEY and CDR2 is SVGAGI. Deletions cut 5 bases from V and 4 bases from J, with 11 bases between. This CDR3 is CASSPSLATGELFF. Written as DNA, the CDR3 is TGTGCCAGCAGTCCCTCATTGGCCACCGGGGAGCTGTTTTTT.

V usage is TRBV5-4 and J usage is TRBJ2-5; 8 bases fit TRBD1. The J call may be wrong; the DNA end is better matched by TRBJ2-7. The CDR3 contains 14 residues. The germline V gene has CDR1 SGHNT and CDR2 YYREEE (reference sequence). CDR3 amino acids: CASSLGGQAYEQYF. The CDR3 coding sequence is TGTGCCAGCAGCTTGGGGGGACAGGCCTACGAGCAGTACTTC.

CDR3 nucleotide sequence: TGTGCCAGCAGCTCCCAGACAGGAGTTACTAGGCAGTTCTTC. Translation gives CASSSQTGVTRQFF. The chain uses TRBV13 and TRBJ2-1, with D perhaps matching TRBD1 (6 bases). The V gene lost 4 bases and the J gene lost 12 bases, with 19 bases spanning the gap. Germline lookup yields CDR1 PRHDT and CDR2 FYEKMQ (reference sequence). The CDR3 runs 14 residues.

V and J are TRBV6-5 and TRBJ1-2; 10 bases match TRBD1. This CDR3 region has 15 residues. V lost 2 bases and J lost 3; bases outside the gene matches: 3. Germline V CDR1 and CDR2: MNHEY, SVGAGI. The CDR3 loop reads CASSYLGTGDYGYTF. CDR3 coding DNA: TGTGCCAGCAGTTACCTTGGGACAGGGGACTATGGCTACACCTTC.

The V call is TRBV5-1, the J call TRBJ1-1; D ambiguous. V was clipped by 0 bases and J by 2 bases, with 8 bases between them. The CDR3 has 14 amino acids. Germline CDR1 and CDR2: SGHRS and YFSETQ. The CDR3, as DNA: TGCGCCAGCAGCTTGGCCGCAGGAAACACTGAAGCTTTCTTT. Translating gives CASSLAAGNTEAFF.

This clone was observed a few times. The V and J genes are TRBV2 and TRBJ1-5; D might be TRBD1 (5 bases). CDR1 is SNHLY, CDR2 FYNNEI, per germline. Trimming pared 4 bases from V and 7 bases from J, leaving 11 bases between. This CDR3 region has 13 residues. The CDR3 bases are TGTGCCAGCAGTGGGGGGGGTATGCAGCCCCAGCATTTT. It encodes CASSGGGMQPQHF.

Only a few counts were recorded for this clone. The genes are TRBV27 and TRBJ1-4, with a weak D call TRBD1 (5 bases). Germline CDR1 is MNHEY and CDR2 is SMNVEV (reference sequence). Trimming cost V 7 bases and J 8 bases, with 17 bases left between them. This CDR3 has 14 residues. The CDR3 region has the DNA TGTGCCAGCAAGCGCCTCCAGGGAGGGGAAAAACTGTTTTTT. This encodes CASKRLQGGEKLFF.

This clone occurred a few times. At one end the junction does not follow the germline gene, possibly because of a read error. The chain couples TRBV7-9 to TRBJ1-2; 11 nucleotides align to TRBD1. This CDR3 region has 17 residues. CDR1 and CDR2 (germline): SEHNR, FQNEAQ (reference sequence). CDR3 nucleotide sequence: TGCGCCAGCAGCCAAGTGAGGACAGGGGGCCTAAACTATGGCTACACCTTC. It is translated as CASSQVRTGGLNYGYTF.

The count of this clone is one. The CDR3 protein is CASMGGGRTEAFF. CDR3 nucleotide sequence: TGTGCCAGCATGGGAGGGGGGAGGACTGAAGCTTTCTTT. The gene calls are TRBV27 and TRBJ1-1, with D possibly matching TRBD1 (6 bases). CDR1 is MNHEY, CDR2 SMNVEV, per germline (reference sequence). V was shortened by 7 bases and J by 5 bases, with 14 bases between the two germline ends. This CDR3 contains 13 residues.

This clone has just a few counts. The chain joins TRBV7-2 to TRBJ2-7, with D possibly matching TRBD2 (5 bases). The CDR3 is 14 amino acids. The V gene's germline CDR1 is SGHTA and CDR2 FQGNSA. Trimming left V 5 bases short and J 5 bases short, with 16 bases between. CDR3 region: CASSPRTSVHEQYF. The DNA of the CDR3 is TGTGCCAGCAGCCCGAGGACTTCCGTCCACGAGCAGTACTTC.

CDR3 nucleotide sequence: TGTGCCAGCAGTCCCGGCTGGAGCAATCAGCCCCAGCATTTT. It is translated as CASSPGWSNQPQHF. The V and J genes are TRBV6-5 and TRBJ1-5, with D uncertain. V lost 5 bases to trimming and J lost 1 base, with 9 bases between them. The CDR3 spans 14 residues. Per germline, CDR1 MNHEY and CDR2 SVGAGI.

The CDR3 nucleotides are TGTGCCAGCAGTTACTTGACAGGGACTACTACGGGGGAGCAGTACTTC. This encodes CASSYLTGTTTGEQYF. This chain joins TRBV6-5 and TRBJ2-7; D might be TRBD1 or TRBD2, each matching 7 bases. Trimming removed 1 base from V and 7 bases from J, with 20 bases in between. In germline, CDR1 is MNHEY, CDR2 SVGAGI. CDR3 size: 16 residues.

The CDR3: CASTPLGGGATGELFF. In DNA, the CDR3 is TGTGCCAGCACCCCACTGGGCGGGGGGGCCACCGGGGAGCTGTTTTTT. V gene TRBV27 combines with J gene TRBJ2-2; 9 positions agree with TRBD2. V shed 7 bases and J 4 bases; nucleotides not matched to a gene: 10. The length of the CDR3 is 16 residues. Germline assignment: CDR1 MNHEY and CDR2 SMNVEV (reference sequence).

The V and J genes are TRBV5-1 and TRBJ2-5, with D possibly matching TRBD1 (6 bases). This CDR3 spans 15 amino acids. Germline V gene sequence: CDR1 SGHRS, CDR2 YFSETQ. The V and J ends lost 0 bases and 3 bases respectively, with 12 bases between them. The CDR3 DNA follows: TGCGCCAGCAGCTTGGGAACCGGGACAAAAGAGACCCAGTACTTC. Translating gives CASSLGTGTKETQYF.

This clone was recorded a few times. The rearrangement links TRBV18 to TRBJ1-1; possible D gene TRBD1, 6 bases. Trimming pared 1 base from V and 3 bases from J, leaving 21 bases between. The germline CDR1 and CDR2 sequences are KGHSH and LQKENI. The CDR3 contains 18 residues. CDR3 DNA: TGTGCCAGCTCACCACTTCCTGGCGGGGGCAATTTAGACACTGAAGCTTTCTTT. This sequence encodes CASSPLPGGGNLDTEAFF.

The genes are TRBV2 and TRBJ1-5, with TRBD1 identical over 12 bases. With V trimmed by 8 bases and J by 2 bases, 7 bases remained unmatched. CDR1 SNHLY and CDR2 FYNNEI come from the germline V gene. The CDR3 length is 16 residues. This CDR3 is CASRDRGQRGNQPQHF. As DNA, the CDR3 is TGTGCCAGCCGGGACAGGGGGCAACGGGGCAATCAGCCCCAGCATTTT. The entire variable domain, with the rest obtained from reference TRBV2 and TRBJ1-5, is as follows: EPEVTQTPSHQVTQMGQEVILRCVPISNHLYFYWYRQILGQKVEFLVSFYNNEISEKSEIFDDQFSVERPDGSNFTLKIRSTKLEDSAMYFCASRDRGQRGNQPQHFGDGTRLSIL.

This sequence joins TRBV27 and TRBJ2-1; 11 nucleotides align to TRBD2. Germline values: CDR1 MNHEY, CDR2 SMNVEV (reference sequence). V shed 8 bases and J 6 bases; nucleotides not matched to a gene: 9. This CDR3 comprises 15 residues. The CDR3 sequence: CASRLGTSGRNEQFF. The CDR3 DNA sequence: TGTGCCAGCCGTCTTGGGACTAGCGGACGCAATGAGCAGTTCTTC.